This TCR beta chain was recorded in a study of cytomegalovirus exposure and HLA in healthy donors. Overall study: A subsequent analysis reported that the roughly 120 validation repertoires were produced on the same platform that had also been used for the 600 to 700 first-cohort repertoires.

Some clones are missing from TCRdb's copy, which holds only in-frame ones; the method was immunoSEQ multiplex PCR. The sample records roughly 100,000 clones, roughly 85% being singletons. The donors were members of the 120-subject validation cohort (separate from the approximately 670-subject first cohort). The trim removed 6 bases at V and 4 bases at J, leaving 11 bases unmatched. The CDR3 covers 15 residues. Germline V gives CDR1 LNHDA, CDR2 SQIVND (reference sequence). This chain links TRBV19 with TRBJ2-5; 7 bases fit TRBD1. Source material: PBMCs. This clonotype originated in a man aged 18 to 30 in good health and CMV-seropositive. The CDR3 bases are TGTGCCAGTAGGACCGTGGACAGGATGTCAGAGACCCAGTACTTC. Translated, it gives CASRTVDRMSETQYF.